Listed below are T cell receptor beta chains from one sample, sequenced in a study of human T cells and chemical hapten exposure. TCRdb independently ran MiXCR on the RACE reads; one entry per CDR3 protein. The table includes 300,000 to 350,000 distinct CDR3 sequences, approximately 6.9% detected once. The sequencing used whole blood, collected in connection with sensitization to the hapten diphenylcyclopropenone (DPC). Receptor source: a woman younger than 30 with alopecia areata. Some clones in this sample may be carry-over from other donors' samples. The CDR3 runs from the conserved cysteine through the conserved F or W. Each record gives: D gene, clone size, V gene, J gene, CDR3 DNA, CDR3 protein. The D gene is left open where the match is weak. Expanded clones are given a class, and other clones once, few, many or no size at all.

D gene: TRBD2
clone size: few
V gene: TRBV4-2
J gene: TRBJ2-3
CDR3 DNA: TGTGCCAGCAGCCCCGGACTAGCGGGGGGAACCACAGATACGCAGTATTTT
CDR3 protein: CASSPGLAGGTTDTQYF

D gene: TRBD2
clone size: -
V gene: TRBV12-3/TRBV12-4
J gene: TRBJ2-1
CDR3 DNA: TGTGCCAGCAGAACCTCGGGGGGGCGTAATGAGCAGTTCTTC
CDR3 protein: CASRTSGGRNEQFF

D gene: -
clone size: few
V gene: TRBV20-1
J gene: TRBJ1-2
CDR3 DNA: TGCAGTGCTAGAATCGGGACGGATGGCTACACCTTC
CDR3 protein: CSARIGTDGYTF

D gene: -
clone size: -
V gene: TRBV18
J gene: TRBJ1-2
CDR3 DNA: TGTGCCAGCTCATCCAAGGGGTATGGCTACACCTTC
CDR3 protein: CASSSKGYGYTF

D gene: TRBD1
clone size: -
V gene: TRBV7-2
J gene: TRBJ2-3
CDR3 DNA: TGTGCCAGCAGCTTAGTCTCAGGGGGCCGAAGCACAGATACGCAGTATTTT
CDR3 protein: CASSLVSGGRSTDTQYF

D gene: -
clone size: -
V gene: TRBV28
J gene: TRBJ1-6
CDR3 DNA: TGTGCCAGCAGTCCCCCGCGGGCGGGACCCCTCCACTTT
CDR3 protein: CASSPPRAGPLHF

D gene: -
clone size: -
V gene: TRBV10-3
J gene: TRBJ2-1
CDR3 DNA: TGTGCCATCCGGCCCGGGACTCCATTAAACAATGAGCAGTTCTTC
CDR3 protein: CAIRPGTPLNNEQFF

D gene: -
clone size: -
V gene: TRBV6-5
J gene: TRBJ1-6
CDR3 DNA: TGTGCCAGCACCGGAGTTTTTAGTTCACCCCTCCACTTT
CDR3 protein: CASTGVFSSPLHF

D gene: -
clone size: few
V gene: TRBV7-2
J gene: TRBJ2-3
CDR3 DNA: TGTGCCAGCACCCTATCCGCAACCCGAACGCAGTATTTT
CDR3 protein: CASTLSATRTQYF

D gene: -
clone size: -
V gene: TRBV3-1
J gene: TRBJ2-5
CDR3 DNA: TGTGCCAGCAGCCAAGATATCTACGCGGTAGTAGAAGAGACCCAGTACTTC
CDR3 protein: CASSQDIYAVVEETQYF

D gene: -
clone size: -
V gene: TRBV3-1
J gene: TRBJ2-2
CDR3 DNA: TGTGCCAGCAGCCAACGACAGGCTGGCACCGGGGAGCTGTTTTTT
CDR3 protein: CASSQRQAGTGELFF

D gene: -
clone size: -
V gene: TRBV2
J gene: TRBJ1-5
CDR3 DNA: TGTGCCAGCAGTGAATGGGATCAGCCCCAGCATTTT
CDR3 protein: CASSEWDQPQHF

D gene: -
clone size: -
V gene: TRBV25-1
J gene: TRBJ2-4
CDR3 DNA: TGTGCCAGCTGGGATCCGGCGGGACCTAAAAACATTCAGTACTTC
CDR3 protein: CASWDPAGPKNIQYF

D gene: -
clone size: many
V gene: TRBV11-2
J gene: TRBJ2-3
CDR3 DNA: TGTGCCAGCAGCTACTACAGGGAGTACACGGATACGCAGTATTTT
CDR3 protein: CASSYYREYTDTQYF

D gene: -
clone size: -
V gene: TRBV20-1
J gene: TRBJ1-1
CDR3 DNA: TGCAGTGCTAGAGGATACGCTCCCGGGGGCGTCACTGAAGCTTTCTTT
CDR3 protein: CSARGYAPGGVTEAFF

D gene: -
clone size: few
V gene: TRBV7-9
J gene: TRBJ2-7
CDR3 DNA: TGTGCCAGCAGCGCAGACCGAGGCCCCGGACACTACGAGCAGTACTTC
CDR3 protein: CASSADRGPGHYEQYF

D gene: -
clone size: few
V gene: TRBV7-8
J gene: TRBJ1-5
CDR3 DNA: TGTGCCAGCACCACTTGGAGGGGAGAAGATAATCAGCCCCAGCATTTT
CDR3 protein: CASTTWRGEDNQPQHF

D gene: TRBD2
clone size: -
V gene: TRBV9
J gene: TRBJ2-6
CDR3 DNA: TGTGCCAGCAGCCCTCGAGAAAGGCGGGGGGCTTACTTCTTCTCTGGGGCCAACGTCCTGACTTTC
CDR3 protein: CASSPRERRGAYFFSGANVLTF

D gene: TRBD1
clone size: many
V gene: TRBV5-4
J gene: TRBJ2-5
CDR3 DNA: TGTGCCAGCAGCTTGACAGGGGATGCGGAGACCCAGTACTTC
CDR3 protein: CASSLTGDAETQYF

D gene: TRBD2
clone size: -
V gene: TRBV7-2
J gene: TRBJ2-3
CDR3 DNA: TGTGCCAGCAGCATTTTTCCGGGACTAGCGGGGGGACTCAGCACAGATACGCAGTATTTT
CDR3 protein: CASSIFPGLAGGLSTDTQYF

D gene: TRBD2
clone size: many
V gene: TRBV4-3
J gene: TRBJ2-1
CDR3 DNA: TGCGCCAGCAGCCAAGACTCTAGCGGGGCTGACGAGCAGTTCTTC
CDR3 protein: CASSQDSSGADEQFF

D gene: -
clone size: many
V gene: TRBV29-1
J gene: TRBJ2-7
CDR3 DNA: TGCAGCGGGCAACCGACAGGAGAGTACGAGCAGTACTTC
CDR3 protein: CSGQPTGEYEQYF

D gene: -
clone size: -
V gene: TRBV4-3
J gene: TRBJ1-6
CDR3 DNA: TGCGCCAGCAGCCAAACGGGGGGACTACTAAATTCACCCCTCCACTTT
CDR3 protein: CASSQTGGLLNSPLHF

D gene: -
clone size: many
V gene: TRBV3-1
J gene: TRBJ1-1
CDR3 DNA: TGTGCCAGCAGCCAGGATGACAGTTACACTGAAGCTTTCTTT
CDR3 protein: CASSQDDSYTEAFF

D gene: -
clone size: once
V gene: TRBV12-3/TRBV12-4
J gene: TRBJ2-5
CDR3 DNA: TGTGCCAGCAGTCTCGTTAACCGATTAGCAGAGACCCAGTACTTC
CDR3 protein: CASSLVNRLAETQYF

D gene: -
clone size: many
V gene: TRBV7-9
J gene: TRBJ2-4
CDR3 DNA: TGTGCCAGCTCCGGACAGGAGATGGAGGGTGCCAAAAACATTCAGTACTTC
CDR3 protein: CASSGQEMEGAKNIQYF

D gene: -
clone size: -
V gene: TRBV5-4
J gene: TRBJ1-6
CDR3 DNA: TGTGCCAGCAGCTTGGTAACCCAGGGGAATTCACCCCTCCACTTT
CDR3 protein: CASSLVTQGNSPLHF

D gene: TRBD2
clone size: many
V gene: TRBV10-3
J gene: TRBJ2-3
CDR3 DNA: TGTGCCATCAGTGAGTCGGCGGCTAGCGGGGATACAGATACGCAGTATTTT
CDR3 protein: CAISESAASGDTDTQYF

D gene: -
clone size: many
V gene: TRBV27
J gene: TRBJ2-7
CDR3 DNA: TGTGCCAGCAGTTCCTACCTTGGAGGGCAGCAGTACTTC
CDR3 protein: CASSSYLGGQQYF

D gene: -
clone size: -
V gene: TRBV7-9
J gene: TRBJ1-1
CDR3 DNA: TGTGCCAGCACAATTGGCGCTGAAGCTTTCTTT
CDR3 protein: CASTIGAEAFF

D gene: -
clone size: many
V gene: TRBV6-2/TRBV6-3
J gene: TRBJ2-6
CDR3 DNA: TGTGCCAGCAGTCTCGAAGTGTCTGGGGCCAACGTCCTGACTTTC
CDR3 protein: CASSLEVSGANVLTF

D gene: -
clone size: -
V gene: TRBV18
J gene: TRBJ2-1
CDR3 DNA: TGTGCCAGCTCCCCGGAAGGGCCAGGGGTCTCCTACAATGAGCAGTTCTTC
CDR3 protein: CASSPEGPGVSYNEQFF

D gene: -
clone size: few
V gene: TRBV19
J gene: TRBJ1-5
CDR3 DNA: TGTGCCAGTAGTACCCCACAGTCGGGGTTGCTCCACAATCAGCCCCAGCATTTT
CDR3 protein: CASSTPQSGLLHNQPQHF

D gene: -
clone size: few
V gene: TRBV6-2/TRBV6-3
J gene: TRBJ1-5
CDR3 DNA: TGTGCCAGCAGTTGGACCCCCAATCAGCCCCAGCATTTT
CDR3 protein: CASSWTPNQPQHF

D gene: TRBD1
clone size: many
V gene: TRBV5-1
J gene: TRBJ2-5
CDR3 DNA: TGCGCCAGCAGCCAGACAGGGGTCGAGACCCAGTACTTC
CDR3 protein: CASSQTGVETQYF

D gene: -
clone size: many
V gene: TRBV24-1
J gene: TRBJ2-3
CDR3 DNA: TGTGCCACCAGTGATTCTCACACAGATACGCAGTATTTT
CDR3 protein: CATSDSHTDTQYF

D gene: TRBD1
clone size: -
V gene: TRBV6-2/TRBV6-3
J gene: TRBJ2-2
CDR3 DNA: TGTGCCAGCAGGTTGGGACAGGGGACCGGGGAGCTGTTTTTT
CDR3 protein: CASRLGQGTGELFF

D gene: -
clone size: many
V gene: TRBV20-1
J gene: TRBJ2-7
CDR3 DNA: TGCAGTGCTAGAGATGGAGGGGACCCCTACGAGCAGTACTTC
CDR3 protein: CSARDGGDPYEQYF

D gene: -
clone size: -
V gene: TRBV12-3/TRBV12-4
J gene: TRBJ2-3
CDR3 DNA: TGTGCCTGCAGTCCCCGTTATGGGGGTGGCACAGATACGCAGTATTTT
CDR3 protein: CACSPRYGGGTDTQYF

D gene: -
clone size: many
V gene: TRBV29-1
J gene: TRBJ1-2
CDR3 DNA: TGCAGCGTTCAAGCAGGGCCGTCCTATGGCTACACCTTC
CDR3 protein: CSVQAGPSYGYTF

D gene: TRBD1
clone size: -
V gene: TRBV4-3
J gene: TRBJ1-2
CDR3 DNA: TGCGCCAGCAGCCTAGACAGGGAGGCTAACTATGGCTACACCTTC
CDR3 protein: CASSLDREANYGYTF

D gene: -
clone size: -
V gene: TRBV13
J gene: TRBJ1-1
CDR3 DNA: TGTGCCAGCAGTTTGAGGGGGGGCAACACTGAAGCTTTCTTT
CDR3 protein: CASSLRGGNTEAFF

D gene: TRBD2
clone size: few
V gene: TRBV7-2
J gene: TRBJ2-1
CDR3 DNA: TGTGCCAGCAGCTTTAGCGGGGGGTTGAATGAGCAGTTCTTC
CDR3 protein: CASSFSGGLNEQFF

D gene: -
clone size: -
V gene: TRBV15
J gene: TRBJ2-7
CDR3 DNA: TGTGCCACCAGCAGAATCGGGGACGCGGGAGAGCAGTACTTC
CDR3 protein: CATSRIGDAGEQYF

D gene: TRBD1
clone size: few
V gene: TRBV7-2
J gene: TRBJ2-7
CDR3 DNA: TGTGCCAGCAGGGAGACAGGGTCCATCCAGTACTTC
CDR3 protein: CASRETGSIQYF

D gene: -
clone size: -
V gene: TRBV19
J gene: TRBJ1-2
CDR3 DNA: TGTGCCAGTAGCTCCTGGGACATAAGTGGCTACACCTTC
CDR3 protein: CASSSWDISGYTF